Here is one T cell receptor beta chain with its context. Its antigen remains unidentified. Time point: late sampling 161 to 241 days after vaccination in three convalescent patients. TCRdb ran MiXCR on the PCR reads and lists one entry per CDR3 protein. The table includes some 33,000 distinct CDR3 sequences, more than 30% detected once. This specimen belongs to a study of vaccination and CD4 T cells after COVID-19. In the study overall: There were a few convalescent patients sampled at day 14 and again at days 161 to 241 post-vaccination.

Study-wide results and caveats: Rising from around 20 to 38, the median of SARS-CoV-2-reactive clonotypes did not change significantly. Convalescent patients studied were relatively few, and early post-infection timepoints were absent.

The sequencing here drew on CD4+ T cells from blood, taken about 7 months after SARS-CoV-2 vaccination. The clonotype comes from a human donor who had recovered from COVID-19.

The CDR3 loop is CASSLTYNEQFF. CDR3 in DNA: TGTGCCAGCAGCTTAACATACAATGAGCAGTTCTTC. The chain combines TRBV7-9 with TRBJ2-1; D unresolved. The CDR3 consists of 12 residues. Per germline, CDR1 SEHNR and CDR2 FQNEAQ (reference sequence). V was pared by 2 bases and J by 4 bases, with 3 bases between.